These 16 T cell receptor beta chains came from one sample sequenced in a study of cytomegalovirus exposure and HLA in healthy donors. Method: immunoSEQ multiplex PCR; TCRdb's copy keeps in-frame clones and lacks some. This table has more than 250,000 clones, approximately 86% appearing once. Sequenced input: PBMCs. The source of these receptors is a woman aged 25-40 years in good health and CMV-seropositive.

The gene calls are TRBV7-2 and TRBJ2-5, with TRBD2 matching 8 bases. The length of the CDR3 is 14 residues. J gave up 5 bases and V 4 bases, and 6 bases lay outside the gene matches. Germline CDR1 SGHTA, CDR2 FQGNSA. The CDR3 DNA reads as TGTGCCAGCAGCTCCACGGGGGGGCCTGAGACCCAGTACTTC. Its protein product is CASSSTGGPETQYF.

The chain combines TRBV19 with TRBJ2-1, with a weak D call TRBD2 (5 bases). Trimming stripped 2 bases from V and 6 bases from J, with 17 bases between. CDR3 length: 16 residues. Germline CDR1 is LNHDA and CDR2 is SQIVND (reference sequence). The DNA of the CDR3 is TGTGCCAGTAGTATAACTATGGGTGGCCGGGGCAATGAGCAGTTCTTC. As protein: CASSITMGGRGNEQFF.

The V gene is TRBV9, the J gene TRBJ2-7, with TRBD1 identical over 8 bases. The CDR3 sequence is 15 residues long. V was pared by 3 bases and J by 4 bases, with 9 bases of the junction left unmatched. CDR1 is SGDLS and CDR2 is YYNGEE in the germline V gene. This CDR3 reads CASSASGTGYYEQYF. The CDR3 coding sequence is TGTGCCAGCAGCGCCTCCGGGACAGGCTATTACGAGCAGTACTTC.

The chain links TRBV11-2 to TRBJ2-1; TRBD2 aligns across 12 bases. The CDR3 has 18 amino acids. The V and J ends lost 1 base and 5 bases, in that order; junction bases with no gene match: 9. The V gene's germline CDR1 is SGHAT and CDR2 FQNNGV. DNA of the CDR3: TGTGCCAGCAGCTTAGTCCACGGGCTAGCGGGAGGGAACAATGAGCAGTTCTTC. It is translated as CASSLVHGLAGGNNEQFF.

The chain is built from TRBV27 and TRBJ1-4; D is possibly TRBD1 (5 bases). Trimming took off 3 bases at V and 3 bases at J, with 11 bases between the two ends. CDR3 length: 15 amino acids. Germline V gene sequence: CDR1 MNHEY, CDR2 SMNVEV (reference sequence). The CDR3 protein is CASSFRVGANEKLFF. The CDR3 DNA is TGTGCCAGCAGTTTCCGCGTGGGGGCTAATGAAAAACTGTTTTTT.

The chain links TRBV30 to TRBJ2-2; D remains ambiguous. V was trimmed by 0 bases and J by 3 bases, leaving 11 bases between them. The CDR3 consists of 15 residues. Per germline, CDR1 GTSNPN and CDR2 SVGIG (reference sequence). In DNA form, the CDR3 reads TGTGCCTGGAGTGTAGCTATTCGCTACACCGGGGAGCTGTTTTTT. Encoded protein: CAWSVAIRYTGELFF. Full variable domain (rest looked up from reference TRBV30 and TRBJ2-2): SQTIHQWPATLVQPVGSPLSLECTVEGTSNPNLYWYRQAAGRGLQLLFYSVGIGQISSEVPQNLSASRPQDRQFILSSKKLLLSDSGFYLCAWSVAIRYTGELFFGEGSRLTVL.

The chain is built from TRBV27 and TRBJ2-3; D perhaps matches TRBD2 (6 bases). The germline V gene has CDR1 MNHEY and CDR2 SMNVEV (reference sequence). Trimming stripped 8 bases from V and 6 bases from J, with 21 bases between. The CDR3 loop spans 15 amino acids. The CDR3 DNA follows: TGTGCCAGCGGGGCTCCGGGAGAAAATTCGGATACGCAGTATTTT. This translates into CASGAPGENSDTQYF.

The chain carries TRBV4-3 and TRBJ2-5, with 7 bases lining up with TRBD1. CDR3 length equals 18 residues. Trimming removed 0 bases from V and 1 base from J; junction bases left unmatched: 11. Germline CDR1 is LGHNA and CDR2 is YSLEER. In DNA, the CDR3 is TGCGCCAGCAGCCAAGATAGCTTTCAGGGGGATGTCCAAGAGACCCAGTACTTC. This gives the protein CASSQDSFQGDVQETQYF.

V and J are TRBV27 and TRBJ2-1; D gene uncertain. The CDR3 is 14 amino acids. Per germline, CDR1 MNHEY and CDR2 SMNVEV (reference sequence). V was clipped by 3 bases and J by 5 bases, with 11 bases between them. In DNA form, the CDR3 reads TGTGCCAGCAGTTTGGGTAATGAGGACAATGAGCAGTTCTTC. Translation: CASSLGNEDNEQFF.

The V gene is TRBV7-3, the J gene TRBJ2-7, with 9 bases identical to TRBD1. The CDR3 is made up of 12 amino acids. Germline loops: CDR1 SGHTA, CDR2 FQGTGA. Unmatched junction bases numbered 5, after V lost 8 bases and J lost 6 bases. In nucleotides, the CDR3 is TGTGCCAGCCGAGCGGACAGGGGCGAGCAGTACTTC. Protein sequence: CASRADRGEQYF.

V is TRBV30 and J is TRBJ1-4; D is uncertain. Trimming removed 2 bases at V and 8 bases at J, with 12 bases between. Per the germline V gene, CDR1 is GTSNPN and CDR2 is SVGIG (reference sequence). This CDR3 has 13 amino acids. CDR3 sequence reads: CAWSPNRWEKLFF. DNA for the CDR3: TGTGCCTGGAGTCCTAATCGTTGGGAAAAACTGTTTTTT. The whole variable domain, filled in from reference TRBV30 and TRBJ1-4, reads SQTIHQWPATLVQPVGSPLSLECTVEGTSNPNLYWYRQAAGRGLQLLFYSVGIGQISSEVPQNLSASRPQDRQFILSSKKLLLSDSGFYLCAWSPNRWEKLFFGSGTQLSVL.

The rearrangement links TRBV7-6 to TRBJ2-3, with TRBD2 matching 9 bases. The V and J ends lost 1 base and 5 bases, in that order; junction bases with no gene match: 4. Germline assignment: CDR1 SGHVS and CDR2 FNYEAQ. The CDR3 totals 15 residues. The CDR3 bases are TGTGCCAGCAGCTTAGGCGGTAGCGGGGGAGATACGCAGTATTTT. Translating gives CASSLGGSGGDTQYF.

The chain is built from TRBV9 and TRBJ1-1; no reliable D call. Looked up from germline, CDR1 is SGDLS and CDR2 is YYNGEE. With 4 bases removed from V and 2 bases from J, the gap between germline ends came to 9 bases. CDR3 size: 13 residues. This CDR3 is CASSPEINTEAFF. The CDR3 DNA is TGTGCCAGCAGCCCGGAGATAAACACTGAAGCTTTCTTT.

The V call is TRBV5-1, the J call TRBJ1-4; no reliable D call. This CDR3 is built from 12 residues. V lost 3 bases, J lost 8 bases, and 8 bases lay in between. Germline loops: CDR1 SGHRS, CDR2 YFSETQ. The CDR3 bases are TGCGCCAGCAGCTCGGATGCCGAAAAACTGTTTTTT. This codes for CASSSDAEKLFF. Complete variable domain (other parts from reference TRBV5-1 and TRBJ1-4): KAGVTQTPRYLIKTRGQQVTLSCSPISGHRSVSWYQQTPGQGLQFLFEYFSETQRNKGNFPGRFSGRQFSNSRSEMNVSTLELGDSALYLCASSSDAEKLFFGSGTQLSVL.

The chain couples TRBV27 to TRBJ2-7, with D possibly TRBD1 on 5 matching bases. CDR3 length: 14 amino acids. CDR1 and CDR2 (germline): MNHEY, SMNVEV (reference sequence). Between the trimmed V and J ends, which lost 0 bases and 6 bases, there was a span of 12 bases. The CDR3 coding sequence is TGTGCCAGCAGTTTATCCGATGGGGCATCCGAGCAGTACTTC. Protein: CASSLSDGASEQYF.

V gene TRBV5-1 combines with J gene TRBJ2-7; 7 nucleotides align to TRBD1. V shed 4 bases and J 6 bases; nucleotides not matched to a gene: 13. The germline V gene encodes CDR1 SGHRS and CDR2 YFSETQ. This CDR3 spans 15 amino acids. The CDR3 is CASSMTRQGSTEQYF. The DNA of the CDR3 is TGCGCCAGCAGCATGACCCGACAGGGATCAACCGAGCAGTACTTC.